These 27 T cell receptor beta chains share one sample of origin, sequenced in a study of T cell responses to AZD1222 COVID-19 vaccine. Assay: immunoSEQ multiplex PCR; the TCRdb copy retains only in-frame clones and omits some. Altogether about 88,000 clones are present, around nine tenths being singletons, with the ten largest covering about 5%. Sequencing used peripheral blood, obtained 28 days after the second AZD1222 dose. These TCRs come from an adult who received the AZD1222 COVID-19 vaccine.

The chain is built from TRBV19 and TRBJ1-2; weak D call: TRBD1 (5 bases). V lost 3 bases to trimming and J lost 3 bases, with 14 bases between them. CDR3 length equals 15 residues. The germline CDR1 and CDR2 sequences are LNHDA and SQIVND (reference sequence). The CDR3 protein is CASSIVSGTYYGYTF. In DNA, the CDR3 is TGTGCCAGTAGTATTGTTTCCGGGACCTACTATGGCTACACCTTC.

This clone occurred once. The CDR3 region is CATSPRTAYNEQFF. The DNA for the CDR3 is TGTGCCACCAGTCCTAGGACAGCCTACAATGAGCAGTTCTTC. The rearrangement links TRBV24-1 to TRBJ2-1; D is possibly TRBD1 (6 bases). The CDR3 spans 14 residues. V was pared by 6 bases and J by 2 bases, with 10 bases between. Germline CDR1 KGHDR, CDR2 SFDVKD.

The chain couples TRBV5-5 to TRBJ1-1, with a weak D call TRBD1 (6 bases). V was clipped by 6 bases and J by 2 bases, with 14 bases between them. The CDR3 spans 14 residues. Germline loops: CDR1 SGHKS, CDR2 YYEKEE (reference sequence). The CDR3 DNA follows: TGTGCCAGCACCTCGGTAGGGGGTAACACTGAAGCTTTCTTT. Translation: CASTSVGGNTEAFF.

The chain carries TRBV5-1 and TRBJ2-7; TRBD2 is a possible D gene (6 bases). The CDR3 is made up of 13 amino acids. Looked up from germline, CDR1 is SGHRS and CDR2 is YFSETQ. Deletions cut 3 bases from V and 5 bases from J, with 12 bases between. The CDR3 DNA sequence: TGCGCCAGCAGCTGGACGGGGGTGGACGAGCAGTACTTC. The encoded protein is CASSWTGVDEQYF.

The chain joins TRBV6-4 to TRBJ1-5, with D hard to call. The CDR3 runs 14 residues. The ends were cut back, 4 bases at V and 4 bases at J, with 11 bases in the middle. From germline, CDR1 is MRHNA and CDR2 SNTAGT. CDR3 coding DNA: TGTGCCAGCAGTGTGGAGCCGGGGAATCAGCCCCAGCATTTT. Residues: CASSVEPGNQPQHF.

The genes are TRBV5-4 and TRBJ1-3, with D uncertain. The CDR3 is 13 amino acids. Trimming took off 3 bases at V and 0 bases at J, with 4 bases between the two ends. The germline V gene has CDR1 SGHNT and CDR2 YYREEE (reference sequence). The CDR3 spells CASSWASGNTIYF. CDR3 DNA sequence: TGTGCCAGCAGCTGGGCCTCTGGAAACACCATATATTTT.

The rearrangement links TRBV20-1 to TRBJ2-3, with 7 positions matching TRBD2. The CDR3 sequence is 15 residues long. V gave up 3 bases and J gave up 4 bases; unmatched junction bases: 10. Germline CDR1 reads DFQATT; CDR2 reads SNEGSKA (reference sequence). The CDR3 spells CSASEVGGRADTQYF. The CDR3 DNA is TGCAGTGCTAGTGAAGTCGGGGGGAGGGCAGATACGCAGTATTTT.

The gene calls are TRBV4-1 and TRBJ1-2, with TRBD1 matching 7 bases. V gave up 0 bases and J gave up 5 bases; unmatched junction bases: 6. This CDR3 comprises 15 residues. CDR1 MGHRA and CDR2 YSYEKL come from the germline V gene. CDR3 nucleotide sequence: TGCGCCAGCAGCCAAGATCCGGGACAGTCGTATGGCTACACCTTC. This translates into CASSQDPGQSYGYTF.

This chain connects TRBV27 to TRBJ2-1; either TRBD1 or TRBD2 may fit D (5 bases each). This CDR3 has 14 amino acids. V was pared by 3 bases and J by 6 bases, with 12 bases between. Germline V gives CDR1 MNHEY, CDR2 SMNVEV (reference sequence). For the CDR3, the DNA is TGTGCCAGCAGTTTGAGCCGGGGCTTCAATGAGCAGTTCTTC. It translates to CASSLSRGFNEQFF.

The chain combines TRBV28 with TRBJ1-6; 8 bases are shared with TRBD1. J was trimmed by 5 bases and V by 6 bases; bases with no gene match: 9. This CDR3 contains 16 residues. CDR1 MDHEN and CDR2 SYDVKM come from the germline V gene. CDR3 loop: CASSQTGVVDNSPLHF. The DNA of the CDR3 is TGTGCCAGCAGCCAGACAGGGGTCGTCGATAATTCACCCCTCCACTTT.

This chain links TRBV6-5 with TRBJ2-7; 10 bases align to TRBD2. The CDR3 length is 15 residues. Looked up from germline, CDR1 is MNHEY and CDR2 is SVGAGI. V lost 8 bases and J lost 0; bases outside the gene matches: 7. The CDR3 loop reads CASLPIAGGSYEQYF. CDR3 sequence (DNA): TGTGCCAGCCTTCCAATAGCGGGGGGCTCCTACGAGCAGTACTTC.

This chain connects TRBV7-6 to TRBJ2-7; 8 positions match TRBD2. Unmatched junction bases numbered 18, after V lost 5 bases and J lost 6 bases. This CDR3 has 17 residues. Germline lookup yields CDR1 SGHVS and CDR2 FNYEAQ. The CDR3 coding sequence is TGTGCCAGCAGCCAGGGGACTAGAAGTAGCGGGGTGGTCGAGCAGTACTTC. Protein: CASSQGTRSSGVVEQYF.

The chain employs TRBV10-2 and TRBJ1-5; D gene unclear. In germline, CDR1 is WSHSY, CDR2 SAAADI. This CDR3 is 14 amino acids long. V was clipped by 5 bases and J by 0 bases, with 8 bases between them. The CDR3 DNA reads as TGCGCCAGCAGTCAACATTTTAGCAATCAGCCCCAGCATTTT. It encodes CASSQHFSNQPQHF.

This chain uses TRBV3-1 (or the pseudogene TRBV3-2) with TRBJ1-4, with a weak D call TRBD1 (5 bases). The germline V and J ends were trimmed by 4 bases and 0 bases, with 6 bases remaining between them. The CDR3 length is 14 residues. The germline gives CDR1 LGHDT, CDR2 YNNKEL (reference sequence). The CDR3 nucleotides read TGTGCCAGCAGCCGGGACGCAACTAATGAAAAACTGTTTTTT. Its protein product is CASSRDATNEKLFF.

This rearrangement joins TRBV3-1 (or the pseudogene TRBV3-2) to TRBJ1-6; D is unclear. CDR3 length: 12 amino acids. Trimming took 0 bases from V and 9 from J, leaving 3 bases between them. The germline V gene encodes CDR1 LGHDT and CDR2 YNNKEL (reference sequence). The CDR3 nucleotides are TGTGCCAGCAGCCAAGAAAGTTCACCCCTCCACTTT. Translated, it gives CASSQESSPLHF.

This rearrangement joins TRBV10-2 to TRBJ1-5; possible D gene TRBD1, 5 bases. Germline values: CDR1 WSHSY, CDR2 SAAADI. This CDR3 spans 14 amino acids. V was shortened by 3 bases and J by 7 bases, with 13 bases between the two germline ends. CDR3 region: CASSEKGTVQPQHF. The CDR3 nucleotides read TGCGCCAGCAGTGAAAAGGGGACGGTACAGCCCCAGCATTTT.

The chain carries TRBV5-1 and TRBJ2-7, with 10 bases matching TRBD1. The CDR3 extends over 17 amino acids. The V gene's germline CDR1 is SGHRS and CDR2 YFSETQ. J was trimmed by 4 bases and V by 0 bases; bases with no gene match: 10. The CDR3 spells CASSLEGVGTGAYEQYF. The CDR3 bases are TGCGCCAGCAGCTTGGAAGGCGTGGGGACAGGGGCTTACGAGCAGTACTTC.

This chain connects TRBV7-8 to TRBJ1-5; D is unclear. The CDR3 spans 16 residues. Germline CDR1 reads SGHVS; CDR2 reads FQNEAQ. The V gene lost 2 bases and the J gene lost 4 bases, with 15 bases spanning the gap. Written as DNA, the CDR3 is TGTGCCAGCAGCTTAATCCGCCGGGTTCCGAATCAGCCCCAGCATTTT. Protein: CASSLIRRVPNQPQHF. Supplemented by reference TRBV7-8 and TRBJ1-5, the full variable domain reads GAGVSQSPRYKVAKRGQDVALRCDPISGHVSLFWYQQALGQGPEFLTYFQNEAQLDKSGLPSDRFFAERPEGSVSTLKIQRTQQEDSAVYLCASSLIRRVPNQPQHFGDGTRLSIL.

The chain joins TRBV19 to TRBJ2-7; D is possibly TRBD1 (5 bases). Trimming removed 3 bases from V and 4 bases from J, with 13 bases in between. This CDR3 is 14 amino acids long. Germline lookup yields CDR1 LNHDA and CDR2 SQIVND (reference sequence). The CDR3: CASSISDRTYEQYF. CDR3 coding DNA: TGTGCCAGTAGTATCAGTGACAGAACATACGAGCAGTACTTC.

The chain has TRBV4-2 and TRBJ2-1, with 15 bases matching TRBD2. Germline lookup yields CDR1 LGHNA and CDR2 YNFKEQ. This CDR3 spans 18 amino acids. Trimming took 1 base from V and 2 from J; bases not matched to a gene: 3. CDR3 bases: TGTGCCAGCAGCCAAGGAGGGACTAGCGGGGGGACCTACAATGAGCAGTTCTTC. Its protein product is CASSQGGTSGGTYNEQFF.

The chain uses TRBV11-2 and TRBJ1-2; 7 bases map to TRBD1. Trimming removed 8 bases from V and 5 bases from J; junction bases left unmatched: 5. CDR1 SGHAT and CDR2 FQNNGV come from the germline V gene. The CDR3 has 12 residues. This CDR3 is CASHRGQYGYTF. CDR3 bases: TGTGCCAGCCACAGGGGACAGTATGGCTACACCTTC.

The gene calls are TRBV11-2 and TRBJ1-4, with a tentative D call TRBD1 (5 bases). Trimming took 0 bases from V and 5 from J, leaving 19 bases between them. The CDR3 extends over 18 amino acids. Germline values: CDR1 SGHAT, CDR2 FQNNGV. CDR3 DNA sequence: TGTGCCAGCAGCTTAGATTCCCCGAACAGGCGGGGGAATGAAAAACTGTTTTTT. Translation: CASSLDSPNRRGNEKLFF.

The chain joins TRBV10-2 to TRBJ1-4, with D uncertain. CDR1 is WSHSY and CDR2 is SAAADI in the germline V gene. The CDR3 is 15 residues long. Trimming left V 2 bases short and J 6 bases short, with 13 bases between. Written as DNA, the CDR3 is TGCGCCAGCAGTGAGGGGAAGGGCGCGGATGAAAAACTGTTTTTT. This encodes CASSEGKGADEKLFF.

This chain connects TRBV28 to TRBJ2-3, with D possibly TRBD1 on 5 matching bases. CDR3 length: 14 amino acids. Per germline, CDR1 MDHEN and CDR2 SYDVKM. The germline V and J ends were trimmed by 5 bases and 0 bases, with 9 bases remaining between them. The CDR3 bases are TGTGCCAGCAGTAGACGACAGAGCACAGATACGCAGTATTTT. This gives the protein CASSRRQSTDTQYF.

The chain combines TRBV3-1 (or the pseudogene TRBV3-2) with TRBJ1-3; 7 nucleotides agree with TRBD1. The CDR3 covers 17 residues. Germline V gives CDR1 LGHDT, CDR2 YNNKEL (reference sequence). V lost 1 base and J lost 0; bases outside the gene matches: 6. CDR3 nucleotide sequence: TGTGCCAGCAGCCAAGGGCGACAGGGCCACTCTGGAAACACCATATATTTT. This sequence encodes CASSQGRQGHSGNTIYF.

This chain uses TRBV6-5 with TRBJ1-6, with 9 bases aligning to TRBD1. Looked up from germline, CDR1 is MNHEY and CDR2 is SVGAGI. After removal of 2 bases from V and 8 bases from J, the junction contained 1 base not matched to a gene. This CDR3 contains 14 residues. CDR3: CASSYGDRDSPLHF. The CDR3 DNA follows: TGTGCCAGCAGTTACGGGGACAGGGATTCACCCCTCCACTTT.

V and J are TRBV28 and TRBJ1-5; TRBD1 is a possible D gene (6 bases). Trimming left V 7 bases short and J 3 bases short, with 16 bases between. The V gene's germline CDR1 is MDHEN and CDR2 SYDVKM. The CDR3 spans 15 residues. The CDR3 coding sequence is TGTGCCAGCAAAAATTCTGACAGGTCCAATCAGCCCCAGCATTTT. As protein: CASKNSDRSNQPQHF.